What follows is one T cell receptor (beta chain) and its context. Its antigen remains undetermined. Within one base of it there is no much larger clone, and no base qualities were kept. The method was the immunoSEQ multiplex PCR assay. In most patients, genomic DNA was isolated using the Qiagen DNeasy Blood and Tissue Kit and sent frozen to Adaptive Biotechnologies for TCR sequencing. For most patients, high-throughput TCR-beta CDR3 sequencing of genomic DNA was performed by Adaptive Biotechnologies. In the source study's methods: Adaptive's ImmunoSEQ software supplied the TCR sequencing data for around 19 patients, while MiXCR and VDJtools were used to process three other patients. To correct CD4 versus CD8 sorting errors, any sequence found in both subsets at a frequency ratio below 5:1 was removed. CDR3 nucleotide sequences shared between donor and recipient were removed because their origin could not be assigned. Alloreactive clones required at least 2-fold expansion over unstimulated cells and minimum CFSE-low frequency of 0.002% (template counts) or 0.001% (read counts). Clones were considered mappable if detected in sequenced pre-transplant spleen, lymph node, or MLR CFSE-low populations of the donor or recipient. The cumulative frequency of alloreactive clones was calculated as a percentage of all sequences, weighted by copy number. This is the immuneACCESS table as TCRdb keeps it, with only in-frame sequences that have V and J called. A part of the clones is gone; compared with another copy, unresolved V genes explain less than half, and the rest is unexplained. Clone size and V and J calls were adopted from that table, with D and trimming inferred from the DNA. The sample profile shows 90,000 or so clones; around 84% of them were found once. Approximately 0.78% of the sample rests with the top ten.

The data were taken from a study of graft-versus-host responses after intestinal transplantation (dated by TCRdb to the early 2020s). Background on the whole study: Multivisceral, liver-intestinal, or isolated intestinal transplants were received by the recipients. Alloreactive clones were identified by sequencing pre-transplant mixed lymphocyte reaction products and comparing them with unstimulated pre-transplant donor and recipient T cells. Rather than going through the commercial service, samples from a few later patients were sequenced in-house on an Illumina MiSeq and processed with MiXCR. After intestinal transplantation, graft-versus-host and host-versus-graft alloreactive T cell clones in the graft, circulation and bone marrow were tracked using bulk TCR-beta CDR3 sequencing. Anti-thymocyte globulin induction was given to all recipients, followed by maintenance tacrolimus and steroids for two to four years. A peak of at least 4% donor T cells among recipient peripheral blood mononuclear cells was the definition used for donor T cell macrochimerism. The cohort enrolled 24 intestinal transplant recipients, one of whom was a retransplant, and a few patients without pretransplant specimens were excluded. Study-wide findings and limitations: The relatively low number and heterogeneity of intestinal transplant patients limited the conclusions. GvH clones were detected in recipient bone marrow, and some appeared earlier in ileal mucosa or blood, consistent with an intestinal mucosal origin. In patients with donor T cell macrochimerism, the allografts had high GvH to HvG T cell clonal ratios. Early after transplant, peak levels of circulating GvH clones were found to be associated with declines in HvG clones.

V drops 8 bases and J drops 1 base, leaving 14 bases in between. CDR1 SNHLY and CDR2 FYNNEI were looked up in the germline V gene. From the cysteine up to the phenylalanine, the CDR3 has a length of 14 residues. Only the CDR3 DNA is retained, 42 bases long and in frame from the first base. What this sample's time point label stands for: cells obtained before transplantation from donor or recipient. CD3+CD4+ and CD3+CD8+ populations were FACS-sorted from unstimulated pre-transplant donor and recipient cells taken from spleen or lymph nodes. The chain is encoded by TRBV2 joined to TRBJ1-1; TRBD1 is a weak D gene call, 5 bases matching. The clonotype comes from a human donor who received an intestinal transplant. The sequenced sample was unstimulated CD4+ T cells sorted from spleen or lymph node cells, obtained before intestinal transplant. The CDR3 region: CASPPGGPNTEAFF. DNA sequence: TGTGCCAGCCCACCGGGGGGACCGAACACTGAAGCTTTCTTT.